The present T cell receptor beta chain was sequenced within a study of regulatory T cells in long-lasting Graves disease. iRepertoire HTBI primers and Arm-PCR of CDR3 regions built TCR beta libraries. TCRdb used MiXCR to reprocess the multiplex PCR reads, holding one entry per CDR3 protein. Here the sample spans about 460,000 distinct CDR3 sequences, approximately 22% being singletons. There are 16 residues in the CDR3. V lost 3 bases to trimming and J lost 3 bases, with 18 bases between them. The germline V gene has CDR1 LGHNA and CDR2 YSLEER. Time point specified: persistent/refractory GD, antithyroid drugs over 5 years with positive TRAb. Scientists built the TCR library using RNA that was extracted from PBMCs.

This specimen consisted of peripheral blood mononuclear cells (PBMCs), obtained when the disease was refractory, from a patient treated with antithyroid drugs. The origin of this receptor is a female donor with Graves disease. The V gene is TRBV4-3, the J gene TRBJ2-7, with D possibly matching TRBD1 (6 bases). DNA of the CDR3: TGCGCCAGCAGCCAGACCCAGACAGGCCCAAACTACGAGCAGTACTTC. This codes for CASSQTQTGPNYEQYF.